This TCR beta chain is drawn from a study of blood T cells in healthy people across ages. Regarding the study as a whole: Older age coincided with a roughly linear decline in TCR beta diversity per million T cells.

The germline gives CDR1 MNHEY, CDR2 SVGEGT. There are 16 residues in the CDR3. J gave up 4 bases and V 8 bases, and 9 bases lay outside the gene matches. Primers used in a second PCR of about 7 to 11 cycles were a sample-barcoded 5' primer and a J-beta primer mix. Each CDR3 protein gets one entry after TCRdb re-called the 5' RACE reads with MiXCR. In the table there are about 670,000 distinct CDR3 sequences, 40% to 45% of which are singletons. As for this clonotype: Its cognate antigen is unknown.

This receptor was identified in an elderly man in good health. The source material was blood. V is TRBV6-2 or TRBV6-3 and J is TRBJ2-1; 12 bases are a match to TRBD1. DNA of the CDR3: TGTGCCAGCGGCTGGGGACAGGGGGCGGTGTACAATGAGCAGTTCTTC. Residues: CASGWGQGAVYNEQFF.